This T cell receptor beta chain was sequenced during a study of T cell responses to AZD1222 COVID-19 vaccine. The repertoire was sequenced with immunoSEQ multiplex PCR; TCRdb's copy has only in-frame clones and lacks some. The table lists 60,000 to 65,000 clones, over 70% of them singletons. In germline, CDR1 is LNHDA, CDR2 SQIVND (reference sequence). The CDR3 length is 13 residues. The V gene lost 2 bases and the J gene lost 4 bases, with 9 bases spanning the gap. The material was peripheral blood, obtained on day 0 of AZD1222 vaccination. The chain uses TRBV19 and TRBJ2-7; D remains ambiguous. The clonotype comes from an adult in good health. CDR3 DNA sequence: TGTGCCAGTAGTATACTCCCCGGATACGAGCAGTACTTC. Protein sequence: CASSILPGYEQYF. Full variable domain (rest looked up from reference TRBV19 and TRBJ2-7): DGGITQSPKYLFRKEGQNVTLSCEQNLNHDAMYWYRQDPGQGLRLIYYSQIVNDFQKGDIAEGYSVSREKKESFPLTVTSAQKNPTAFYLCASSILPGYEQYFGPGTRLTVT.